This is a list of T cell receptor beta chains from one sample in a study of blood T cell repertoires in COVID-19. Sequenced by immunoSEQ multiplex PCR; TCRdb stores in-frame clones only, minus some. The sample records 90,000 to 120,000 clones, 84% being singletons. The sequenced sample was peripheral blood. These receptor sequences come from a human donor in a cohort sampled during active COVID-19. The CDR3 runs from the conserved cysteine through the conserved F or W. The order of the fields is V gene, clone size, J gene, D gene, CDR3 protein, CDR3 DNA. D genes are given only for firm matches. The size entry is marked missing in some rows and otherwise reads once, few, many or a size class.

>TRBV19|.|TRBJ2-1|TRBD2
CASSSGLAGVSDYNEQFF
TGTGCCAGTAGTTCGGGACTAGCGGGAGTGTCGGACTACAATGAGCAGTTCTTC
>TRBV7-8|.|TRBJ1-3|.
CASSTSTGFGNTIYF
TGTGCCAGCAGCACCTCTACAGGGTTCGGAAACACCATATATTTT
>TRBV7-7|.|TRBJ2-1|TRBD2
CASSSRTSGSREQFF
TGTGCCAGCAGCTCCCGGACTAGCGGGAGTAGGGAGCAGTTCTTC
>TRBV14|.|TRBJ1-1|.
CASSLSGGSTEAFF
TGTGCCAGCAGCCTCAGTGGGGGGAGCACTGAAGCTTTCTTT
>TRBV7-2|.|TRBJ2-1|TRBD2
CASSLSGRESNEQFF
TGTGCCAGCAGCCTGAGCGGGAGGGAGAGCAATGAGCAGTTCTTC
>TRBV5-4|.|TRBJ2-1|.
CASSTATLERGQFF
TGTGCCAGCAGCACTGCCACACTAGAACGGGGGCAGTTCTTC
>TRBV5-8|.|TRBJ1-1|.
CASSFGTLNTEAFF
TGTGCCAGCAGCTTCGGGACATTGAACACTGAAGCTTTCTTT
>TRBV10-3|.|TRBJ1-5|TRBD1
CAISDDRVQPQHF
TGTGCCATCAGTGATGACAGGGTTCAGCCCCAGCATTTT
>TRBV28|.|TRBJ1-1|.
CASSPPDRNTEAFF
TGTGCCAGCAGTCCCCCGGACAGGAACACTGAAGCTTTCTTT
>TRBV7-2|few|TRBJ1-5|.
CASSSREANQPQHF
TGTGCCAGCAGCTCCCGGGAAGCCAATCAGCCCCAGCATTTT
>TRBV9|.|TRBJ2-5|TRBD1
CASSVGAGGPSWTLQETQYF
TGTGCCAGCAGCGTAGGGGCAGGGGGACCCTCATGGACTCTCCAAGAGACCCAGTACTTC
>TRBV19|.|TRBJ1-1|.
CASSANGLMNTEAFF
TGTGCCAGTAGTGCCAACGGACTGATGAACACTGAAGCTTTCTTT
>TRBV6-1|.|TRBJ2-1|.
CASSERTVLYNEQFF
TGTGCCAGCAGTGAACGGACAGTCCTCTACAATGAGCAGTTCTTC
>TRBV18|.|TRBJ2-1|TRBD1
CASSPRIGTGGTDEQFF
TGTGCCAGCTCACCACGGATCGGGACAGGGGGCACAGATGAGCAGTTCTTC
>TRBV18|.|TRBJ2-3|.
CASSPPNTDTQYF
TGTGCCAGCTCACCACCCAACACAGATACGCAGTATTTT
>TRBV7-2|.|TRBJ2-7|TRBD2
CASRLSGGPSSYEQYF
TGTGCCAGCAGACTCTCGGGAGGCCCGTCTTCCTACGAGCAGTACTTC
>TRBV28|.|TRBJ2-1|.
CACTGRLEGYEQFF
TGTGCCTGCACCGGGAGACTCGAAGGTTATGAGCAGTTCTTC
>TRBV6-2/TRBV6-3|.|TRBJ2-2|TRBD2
CASSYRPGLAGTGELFF
TGTGCCAGCAGTTATCGACCGGGACTAGCGGGCACCGGGGAGCTGTTTTTT
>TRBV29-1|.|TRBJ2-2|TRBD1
CSVSSGTGDTGELFF
TGCAGCGTTTCTTCCGGGACAGGGGACACCGGGGAGCTGTTTTTT
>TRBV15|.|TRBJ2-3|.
CATSRVWQSTDTQYF
TGTGCCACCAGCAGAGTCTGGCAGAGCACAGATACGCAGTATTTT
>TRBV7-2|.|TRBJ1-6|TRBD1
CASSFSGQGAGSPLHF
TGTGCCAGCAGCTTTTCGGGACAGGGGGCGGGATCACCCCTCCACTTT
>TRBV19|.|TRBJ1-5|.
CASKLAGNDQPQHF
TGTGCCAGTAAGTTGGCAGGGAACGATCAGCCCCAGCATTTT
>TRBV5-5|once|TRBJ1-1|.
CASLSGGNTEAFF
TGTGCCAGCCTCAGCGGGGGGAACACTGAAGCTTTCTTT
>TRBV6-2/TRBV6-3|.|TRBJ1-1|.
CASSYADSLTEAFF
TGTGCCAGCAGTTACGCGGACAGCCTCACTGAAGCTTTCTTT
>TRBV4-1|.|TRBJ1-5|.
CASSQVLSRDSNQPQHF
TGCGCCAGCAGCCAAGTTTTAAGCCGAGATAGCAATCAGCCCCAGCATTTT
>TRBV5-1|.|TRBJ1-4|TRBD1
CASSLTRGMGEKLFF
TGCGCCAGCAGCTTGACCAGGGGGATGGGTGAAAAACTGTTTTTT
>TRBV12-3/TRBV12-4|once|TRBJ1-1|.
CASSWTPESEAFF
TGTGCCAGCAGTTGGACTCCCGAGAGTGAAGCTTTCTTT
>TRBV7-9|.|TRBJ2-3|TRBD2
CASSPWGEGTDTQYF
TGTGCCAGCAGCCCGTGGGGGGAGGGGACAGATACGCAGTATTTT
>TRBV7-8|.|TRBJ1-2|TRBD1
CASSPTWRDRGTYGYTF
TGTGCCAGCAGCCCCACCTGGCGGGACAGGGGGACCTATGGCTACACCTTC
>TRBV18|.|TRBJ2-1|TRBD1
CASSQQQGQGAWNEQFF
TGTGCCAGCTCCCAACAACAAGGACAGGGGGCATGGAATGAGCAGTTCTTC
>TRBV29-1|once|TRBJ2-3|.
CSVEALVPDTQYF
TGCAGCGTTGAAGCTCTAGTTCCAGATACGCAGTATTTT
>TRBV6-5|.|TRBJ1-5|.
CASTLGRQPNQPQHF
TGTGCCAGCACCCTAGGCAGACAGCCCAATCAGCCCCAGCATTTT
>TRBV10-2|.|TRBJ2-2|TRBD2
CASRELAGDRTGELFF
TGCGCCAGCAGGGAATTAGCGGGAGATAGGACCGGGGAGCTGTTTTTT
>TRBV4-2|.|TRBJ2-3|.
CASRHAAADTQYF
TGTGCCAGCAGACACGCGGCCGCAGATACGCAGTATTTT
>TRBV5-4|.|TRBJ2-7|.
CASSRELGVSYEQYF
TGTGCCAGCAGTAGGGAACTGGGAGTCTCCTACGAGCAGTACTTC
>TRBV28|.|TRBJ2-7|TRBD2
CASSSPAGGSYEQYF
TGTGCCAGCAGTAGCCCAGCGGGAGGCTCCTACGAGCAGTACTTC
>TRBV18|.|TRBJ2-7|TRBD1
CASSLGQGASYEQYF
TGTGCCAGCTCGCTTGGACAGGGGGCCTCCTACGAGCAGTACTTC
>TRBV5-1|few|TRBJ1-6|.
CASSFGGVNSPLHF
TGCGCCAGCAGCTTTGGGGGGGTAAATTCACCCCTCCACTTT
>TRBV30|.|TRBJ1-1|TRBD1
CACDRVYTEAFF
TGTGCCTGCGACAGGGTATACACTGAAGCTTTCTTT
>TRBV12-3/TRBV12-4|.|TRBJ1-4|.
CASKENEKLFF
TGTGCCAGCAAGGAGAATGAAAAACTGTTTTTT
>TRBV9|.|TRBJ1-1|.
CASSVELNTEAFF
TGTGCCAGCAGCGTTGAGTTGAACACTGAAGCTTTCTTT
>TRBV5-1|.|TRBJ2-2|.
CASSLEQSTGELFF
TGCGCCAGCAGCTTGGAACAGAGCACCGGGGAGCTGTTTTTT
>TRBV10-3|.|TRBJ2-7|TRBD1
CAISEGTGIYEQYF
TGTGCCATCAGTGAAGGGACAGGGATCTACGAGCAGTACTTC
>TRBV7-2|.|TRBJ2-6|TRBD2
CASRHSSGSSGANVLTF
TGTGCCAGCAGACACAGTAGCGGGAGCTCTGGGGCCAACGTCCTGACTTTC
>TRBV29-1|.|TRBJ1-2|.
CSVDAGNYGYTF
TGCAGCGTTGACGCAGGGAACTATGGCTACACCTTC
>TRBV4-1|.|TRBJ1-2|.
CASSPDRNYGYTF
TGCGCCAGCAGCCCAGACAGAAACTATGGCTACACCTTC